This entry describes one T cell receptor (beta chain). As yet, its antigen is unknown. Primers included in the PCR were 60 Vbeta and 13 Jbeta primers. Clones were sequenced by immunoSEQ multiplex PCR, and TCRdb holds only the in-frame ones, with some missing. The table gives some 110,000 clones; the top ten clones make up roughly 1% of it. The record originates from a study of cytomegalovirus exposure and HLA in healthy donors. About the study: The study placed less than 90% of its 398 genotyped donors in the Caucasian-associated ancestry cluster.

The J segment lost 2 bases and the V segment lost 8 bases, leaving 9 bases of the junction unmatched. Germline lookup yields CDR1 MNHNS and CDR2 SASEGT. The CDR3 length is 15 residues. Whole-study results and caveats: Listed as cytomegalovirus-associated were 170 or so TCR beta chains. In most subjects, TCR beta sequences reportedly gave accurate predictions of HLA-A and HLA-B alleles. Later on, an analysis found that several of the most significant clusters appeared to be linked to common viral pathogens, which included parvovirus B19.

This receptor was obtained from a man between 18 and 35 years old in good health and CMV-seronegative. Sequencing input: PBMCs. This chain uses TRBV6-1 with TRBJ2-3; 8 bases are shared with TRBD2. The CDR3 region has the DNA TGTGCCAGCGTCCAGCGGGGGTCGAACACAGATACGCAGTATTTT. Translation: CASVQRGSNTDTQYF.